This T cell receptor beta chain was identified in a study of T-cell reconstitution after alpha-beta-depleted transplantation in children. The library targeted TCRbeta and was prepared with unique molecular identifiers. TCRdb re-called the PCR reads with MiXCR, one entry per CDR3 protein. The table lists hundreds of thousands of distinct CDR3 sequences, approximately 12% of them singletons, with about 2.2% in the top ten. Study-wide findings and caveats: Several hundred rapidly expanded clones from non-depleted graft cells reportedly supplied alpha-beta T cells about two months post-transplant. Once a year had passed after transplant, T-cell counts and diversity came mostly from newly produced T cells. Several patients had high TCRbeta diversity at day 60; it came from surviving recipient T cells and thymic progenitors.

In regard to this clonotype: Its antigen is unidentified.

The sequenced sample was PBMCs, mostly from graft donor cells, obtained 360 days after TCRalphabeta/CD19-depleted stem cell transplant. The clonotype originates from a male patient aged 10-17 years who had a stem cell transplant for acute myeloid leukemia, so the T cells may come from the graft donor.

The CDR3 DNA reads TGTGCCATCAGTGAGTCAGGCGGGGGAAACACCGGGGAGCTGTTTTTT. This sequence encodes CAISESGGGNTGELFF. The chain joins TRBV10-3 to TRBJ2-2, with TRBD2 matching over 7 bases. J lost 2 bases, V lost 0 bases, and 3 bases had no gene match. Germline CDR1 ENHRY, CDR2 SYGVKD. The CDR3 covers 16 residues.